The 19 T cell receptor beta chains in this list originate from one sample, sequenced in a study of T cells after posttransplantation cyclophosphamide. TCRdb's copy holds only in-frame clones and misses some; the assay was immunoSEQ multiplex PCR. The table records 15,000 to 19,000 clones, approximately 88% of them present only once. Control samples came 1 year after myeloablative marrow transplants with methotrexate plus calcineurin inhibitor. The specimen comprised PBMCs, sampled less than 400 days after allogeneic stem cell transplant with calcineurin inhibitor and methotrexate. These receptors came from a young adult male patient who received an allogeneic stem cell transplant from a related donor, was CMV-positive, and had no GVHD. T cells may partly derive from the graft donor.

On this clone itself: It is likely a read error, because the conserved phenylalanine at the end of the CDR3 is missing. Because the CDR3's place on the DNA is in doubt, the DNA is left out and the CDR3 is given as listed by TCRdb. The V and J genes are TRBV29-1 and TRBJ2-4; TRBD1, the D gene given by the table, was not confirmed from the DNA. The CDR3 is 11 amino acids long, termini counted. From germline, CDR1 is SQVTM and CDR2 ANQGSEA. The CDR3 reads CSVRTGGRVLL.

The chain uses TRBV6-5 and TRBJ2-1; 12 bases line up with TRBD2. There are 16 residues in the CDR3. The V segment lost 4 bases and the J segment 5 bases; nucleotides outside the gene matches: 6. From germline, CDR1 is MNHEY and CDR2 SVGAGI. The CDR3 loop is CASSSLTSGSHNEQFF. CDR3 coding DNA: TGTGCCAGCAGTTCCCTGACTAGCGGGAGTCACAATGAGCAGTTCTTC.

The CDR3, as DNA: TGCAGCGTCTCCTTCAATGAAAAACTGTTTTTT. As protein: CSVSFNEKLFF. The V call is TRBV29-1, the J call TRBJ1-4, with no clear D. The CDR3 runs to 11 residues. Germline assignment: CDR1 SQVTM and CDR2 ANQGSEA. V shed 6 bases and J shed 5 bases, with 7 bases lying between them.

The chain carries TRBV30 and TRBJ2-7; 8 bases map to TRBD2. Germline loops: CDR1 GTSNPN, CDR2 SVGIG (reference sequence). V shed 0 bases and J 0 bases; nucleotides not matched to a gene: 1. The CDR3 is 14 amino acids. The CDR3 nucleotides read TGTGCCTGGAGTGTTGGGACTAGCTCCTACGAGCAGTACTTC. Translation gives CAWSVGTSSYEQYF.

As DNA, the CDR3 is TGTGCCAGCAGCGCCATGACAGAAATCCCTAACTATGGCTACACCTTC. The encoded protein is CASSAMTEIPNYGYTF. V is TRBV9 and J is TRBJ1-2; D may be TRBD1 (5 bases). The germline gives CDR1 SGDLS, CDR2 YYNGEE. Trimming left V 3 bases short and J 0 bases short, with 15 bases between. The CDR3 contains 16 residues.

The genes are TRBV6-1 and TRBJ2-7; the match to TRBD1 covers 7 bases. CDR1 and CDR2 (germline): MNHNS, SASEGT. This CDR3 is built from 18 residues. The ends lost 1 base at V and 6 bases at J; junction bases unmatched: 18. DNA of the CDR3: TGTGCCAGCAGTGAAGAAGACAGGGACACCGTTTTCTTCTCCGAGCAGTACTTC. Translation: CASSEEDRDTVFFSEQYF.

This clone was seen a handful of times. V is TRBV2 and J is TRBJ1-3; unclear D gene. Germline-derived CDR1 and CDR2 are SNHLY and FYNNEI. There are 14 residues in the CDR3. The ends were cut back, 3 bases at V and 5 bases at J, with 11 bases in the middle. The CDR3 region is CASSESRNRNTIYF. CDR3 coding DNA: TGTGCCAGCAGTGAGTCGCGGAATCGAAACACCATATATTTT. The full variable domain, completed using reference TRBV2 and TRBJ1-3, is EPEVTQTPSHQVTQMGQEVILRCVPISNHLYFYWYRQILGQKVEFLVSFYNNEISEKSEIFDDQFSVERPDGSNFTLKIRSTKLEDSAMYFCASSESRNRNTIYFGEGSWLTVV.

The chain is built from TRBV7-6 and TRBJ1-6; D call uncertain. Trimming shortened V by 6 bases and J by 7 bases, and 10 bases separated the two germline ends. The length of the CDR3 is 13 residues. Germline V gene lookup returns CDR1 SGHVS and CDR2 FNYEAQ. DNA of the CDR3: TGTGCCAGCAGAGCTACTAGCAATTCACCCCTCCACTTT. This translates into CASRATSNSPLHF.

V is TRBV5-1 and J is TRBJ2-3; no firm D call. CDR3 length equals 13 residues. V was clipped by 5 bases and J by 0 bases, with 7 bases between them. From germline, CDR1 is SGHRS and CDR2 YFSETQ. Here the CDR3 reads CASRFRSTDTQYF. The CDR3, as DNA: TGCGCCAGCAGGTTCCGGAGCACAGATACGCAGTATTTT.

DNA of the CDR3: TGTGCCAGCAGTGTTTTCAGGGGGCCTCTCCAAGAGACCCAGTACTTC. Protein product: CASSVFRGPLQETQYF. V is TRBV6-1 and J is TRBJ2-5; 8 positions agree with TRBD1. Germline trimming cut 4 bases from V and 1 base from J; bases unmatched to any gene: 8. This CDR3 has 16 residues. CDR1 and CDR2 from the germline V gene are MNHNS and SASEGT.

Comments on this clone: Other DNA sequences from this sample encode an identical CDR3 as well. J is TRBJ1-5 and V is TRBV27; TRBD1 might be the D (6 bases). V lost 1 base, J lost 4 bases, and 11 bases lay in between. This CDR3 is 15 amino acids long. CDR1 MNHEY and CDR2 SMNVEV come from the germline V gene (reference sequence). The CDR3 sequence: CASSLWGGGNQPQHF. The CDR3 coding sequence is TGTGCCAGCAGTTTATGGGGGGGCGGGAATCAGCCCCAGCATTTT.

The chain couples TRBV14 to TRBJ2-1; possible D gene TRBD2, 5 bases. There are 14 residues in the CDR3. The V and J ends lost 1 base and 9 bases respectively, with 13 bases between them. Germline V lookup: CDR1 SGHDN, CDR2 FVKESK. This CDR3 is CASSQGTYRGEQFF. For the CDR3, the DNA is TGTGCCAGCAGCCAAGGGACGTATCGGGGTGAGCAGTTCTTC.

The V gene is TRBV7-3, the J gene TRBJ1-5; 8 bases line up with TRBD1. The V segment lost 5 bases and the J segment 6 bases; nucleotides outside the gene matches: 9. Germline V gene lookup returns CDR1 SGHTA and CDR2 FQGTGA. The CDR3 spans 15 residues. The chain's CDR3 is CASSPTGGPSQPQHF. The CDR3 DNA is TGTGCCAGCAGCCCAACAGGGGGACCCAGTCAGCCCCAGCATTTT. The variable domain in full, completed from reference TRBV7-3 and TRBJ1-5, reads GAGVSQTPSNKVTEKGKYVELRCDPISGHTALYWYRQSLGQGPEFLIYFQGTGAADDSGLPNDRFFAVRPEGSVSTLKIQRTERGDSAVYLCASSPTGGPSQPQHFGDGTRLSIL.

The chain carries TRBV9 and TRBJ2-2; D is possibly TRBD2 (5 bases). Germline-derived CDR1 and CDR2 are SGDLS and YYNGEE. The CDR3 contains 16 residues. V lost 0 bases, J lost 6 bases, and 15 bases lay in between. This CDR3 reads CASSVGSLRVAGELFF. CDR3 nucleotides: TGTGCCAGCAGCGTAGGTTCGTTGCGGGTAGCCGGGGAGCTGTTTTTT.

This chain uses TRBV6-1 with TRBJ1-4; the match to TRBD1 covers 9 bases. The V gene end was trimmed by 6 bases and the J gene end by 7 bases; junction bases not matched to a gene: 6. This CDR3 contains 14 residues. Germline lookup yields CDR1 MNHNS and CDR2 SASEGT. The CDR3 DNA reads as TGTGCCAGCAGCAGGGACAGGGAGGGTGAAAAACTGTTTTTT. Its translation: CASSRDREGEKLFF.

CDR3 region: CASSLSGIGEQFF. In DNA form, the CDR3 reads TGTGCCAGCAGCCTTAGCGGGATAGGAGAGCAGTTCTTC. The V call is TRBV27, the J call TRBJ2-1; TRBD2 matches 8 bases. Trimming at V came to 6 bases and at J to 10 bases, leaving 8 bases not matched to a gene. Germline V gene lookup returns CDR1 MNHEY and CDR2 SMNVEV (reference sequence). This CDR3 is 13 amino acids long.

The chain combines TRBV4-2 with TRBJ2-2; 10 bases agree with TRBD2. Germline CDR1 LGHNA, CDR2 YNFKEQ. This CDR3 spans 17 amino acids. Losses at the gene ends were 0 bases for V and 5 bases for J; bases not matched to a gene: 6. CDR3 residues: CASSQDQLAGRTGELFF. CDR3 DNA sequence: TGTGCCAGCAGCCAAGATCAACTAGCGGGACGTACCGGGGAGCTGTTTTTT.

DNA of the CDR3: TGTGCCAGCAGCCCGGGACAGGGGGCCCGTGAGCAGTTCTTC. It yields the protein CASSPGQGAREQFF. The rearrangement links TRBV7-9 to TRBJ2-1; 12 positions match TRBD1. The CDR3 runs 14 residues. Germline CDR1 SEHNR, CDR2 FQNEAQ (reference sequence). V shed 5 bases, J shed 9 bases, and the junction held 5 bases outside the gene matches.

The rearrangement joins TRBV6-4 to TRBJ2-7; TRBD2 matches 9 bases. Unmatched junction bases numbered 6, after V lost 2 bases and J lost 4 bases. CDR3 length: 15 amino acids. The V gene's germline CDR1 is MRHNA and CDR2 SNTAGT. CDR3 protein: CASSDKAGGRYEQYF. DNA for the CDR3: TGTGCCAGCAGTGACAAAGCGGGAGGAAGGTACGAGCAGTACTTC.